This passage covers 26 T cell receptor beta chains from one sample sequenced in a study of Ad26.COV2.S vaccination and SARS-CoV-2 variants. The treatment: about 20 received Ad26.COV2.S at low or high dose, single or two shots; 5 received placebo; per-sample allocation not given. Day 63 after the first vaccine or placebo injection was the time point for sampling. Profiling relied on immunoSEQ multiplex PCR, and the TCRdb table lists in-frame clones only, not all of them. Altogether around 300,000 clones are present, roughly 90% being singletons, with the ten largest covering 4.5% to 7%. The specimen comprised peripheral blood, sampled in a trial of Ad26.COV2.S vaccine versus placebo. The source of these receptors is a person aged 18-60 years who received the Ad26.COV2.S COVID-19 vaccine or a placebo.

Here the CDR3 reads CASSRSLAGGTDTQYF. The CDR3 DNA reads as TGTGCCAGCAGCCGATCACTAGCGGGGGGCACAGATACGCAGTATTTT. The V call is TRBV3-1 (or the pseudogene TRBV3-2), the J call TRBJ2-3, with TRBD2 matching over 11 bases. Looked up from germline, CDR1 is LGHDT and CDR2 is YNNKEL (reference sequence). V gave up 4 bases and J gave up 1 base; unmatched junction bases: 4. The CDR3 has 16 amino acids.

This chain links TRBV2 with TRBJ1-6; D gene uncertain. V lost 8 bases and J 8 bases, leaving 13 bases between the germline ends. There are 13 residues in the CDR3. Germline CDR1 reads SNHLY; CDR2 reads FYNNEI. CDR3 protein: CASLGRRDSPLHF. The CDR3 DNA is TGTGCCAGCTTAGGACGAAGGGATTCACCCCTCCACTTT.

The rearrangement joins TRBV15 to TRBJ2-5; D gene uncertain. The V end was cut by 0 bases, the J end by 4 bases, with 9 bases between. The CDR3 is 14 amino acids. Germline loops: CDR1 LNHNV, CDR2 YYDKDF (reference sequence). The CDR3 region has the DNA TGTGCCACCAGCAGAGATTGGGCCGCAGAGACCCAGTACTTC. Amino acid sequence: CATSRDWAAETQYF. The variable domain in full, completed from reference TRBV15 and TRBJ2-5, reads DAMVIQNPRYQVTQFGKPVTLSCSQTLNHNVMYWYQQKSSQAPKLLFHYYDKDFNNEADTPDNFQSRRPNTSFCFLDIRSPGLGDTAMYLCATSRDWAAETQYFGPGTRLLVL.

The chain has TRBV4-3 and TRBJ2-5; TRBD2 agrees at 12 bases. This CDR3 contains 22 residues. V lost 0 bases to trimming and J lost 0 bases; unmatched junction nucleotides: 17. CDR1 is LGHNA and CDR2 is YSLEER in the germline V gene. In DNA, the CDR3 is TGCGCCAGCAGCCAAGAAAGGAGACTAGCGGGGGCCCACCTGCCTCACCAAGAGACCCAGTACTTC. It translates to CASSQERRLAGAHLPHQETQYF.

CDR3 in amino acids: CASNIGLAGITDTQYF. CDR3 nucleotide sequence: TGTGCCAGCAATATTGGACTAGCGGGGATCACAGATACGCAGTATTTT. This sequence joins TRBV2 and TRBJ2-3, with 12 bases fitting TRBD2. The CDR3 is 16 residues long. The trim removed 7 bases at V and 2 bases at J, leaving 7 bases unmatched. The germline V gene has CDR1 SNHLY and CDR2 FYNNEI.

The chain carries TRBV6-5 and TRBJ2-7, with TRBD1 matching 9 bases. Unmatched junction bases numbered 11, after V lost 6 bases and J lost 5 bases. Germline CDR1 reads MNHEY; CDR2 reads SVGAGI. The CDR3 runs to 15 residues. Here the CDR3 DNA reads TGTGCCAGCAGCCCCAGGACAGGGGACATAGACGAGCAGTACTTC. Translated, it gives CASSPRTGDIDEQYF.

The V and J genes are TRBV10-3 and TRBJ2-7; TRBD1 matches at 10 bases. Germline V CDR1 and CDR2: ENHRY, SYGVKD. The CDR3 totals 16 residues. J gave up 4 bases and V 1 base, and 7 bases lay outside the gene matches. CDR3 coding DNA: TGTGCCATCAGTGAGTTCGTGACAGGGGGCGGGTACGAGCAGTACTTC. Translation gives CAISEFVTGGGYEQYF.

The genes are TRBV6-2 or TRBV6-3 and TRBJ1-1, with D possibly matching TRBD1 (5 bases). Germline V lookup: CDR1 MNHEY, CDR2 SVGEGT. The CDR3 is made up of 12 amino acids. Trimming left V 5 bases short and J 11 bases short, with 15 bases between. The CDR3 region has the DNA TGTGCCAGCAGTCTTCCAGGGAGCTCGGCTTTCTTT. Translation gives CASSLPGSSAFF.

The rearrangement joins TRBV27 to TRBJ1-5, with D unresolved. The CDR3 is 15 residues long. V lost 2 bases and J 2 bases, leaving 10 bases between the germline ends. The germline CDR1 and CDR2 sequences are MNHEY and SMNVEV (reference sequence). The CDR3: CASSLQWRGNQPQHF. DNA for the CDR3: TGTGCCAGCAGTTTACAATGGAGGGGCAATCAGCCCCAGCATTTT.

The rearrangement joins TRBV19 to TRBJ1-4; 7 bases are shared with TRBD1. The germline gives CDR1 LNHDA, CDR2 SQIVND (reference sequence). The CDR3 is 13 amino acids. Trimming at V came to 9 bases and at J to 7 bases, leaving 8 bases not matched to a gene. This CDR3 is CAREGGGCEKLFF. The CDR3 DNA follows: TGTGCCAGGGAAGGAGGGGGCTGTGAAAAACTGTTTTTT.

The J gene is TRBJ1-2, the V gene TRBV19; a possible D gene is TRBD1 (5 bases). Germline CDR1 and CDR2: LNHDA and SQIVND (reference sequence). Trimming stripped 5 bases from V and 1 base from J, with 17 bases between. This CDR3 has 16 amino acids. In DNA, the CDR3 is TGTGCCAGTAGTTGGGGGATCAGGGAAAATAACTATGGCTACACCTTC. Translation gives CASSWGIRENNYGYTF. Supplemented by reference TRBV19 and TRBJ1-2, the full variable domain reads DGGITQSPKYLFRKEGQNVTLSCEQNLNHDAMYWYRQDPGQGLRLIYYSQIVNDFQKGDIAEGYSVSREKKESFPLTVTSAQKNPTAFYLCASSWGIRENNYGYTFGSGTRLTVV.

The CDR3 nucleotides read TGTGCCAGTAGTATTACCGGGACAAAAACACGAAATGAGCAGTTCTTC. It specifies CASSITGTKTRNEQFF. The chain combines TRBV19 with TRBJ2-1, with TRBD1 as a possible D gene (6 bases). In germline, CDR1 is LNHDA, CDR2 SQIVND (reference sequence). The V and J ends lost 3 bases and 7 bases respectively, with 19 bases between them. CDR3 size: 16 residues.

The rearrangement joins TRBV2 to TRBJ1-1, with a tentative D call TRBD1 (5 bases). Germline V gene sequence: CDR1 SNHLY, CDR2 FYNNEI. The CDR3 loop spans 13 amino acids. The V end was cut by 4 bases, the J end by 2 bases, with 8 bases between. The CDR3 DNA reads TGTGCCAGCAGTGGGGGCGAAAACACTGAAGCTTTCTTT. It encodes CASSGGENTEAFF.

This clone was seen at least ten times. The chain couples TRBV5-1 to TRBJ2-1; 8 positions agree with TRBD2. The germline V gene encodes CDR1 SGHRS and CDR2 YFSETQ. Losses at the gene ends were 0 bases for V and 8 bases for J; bases not matched to a gene: 10. This CDR3 spans 16 amino acids. The CDR3 is CASSLDFRGGPDEQFF. Here the CDR3 DNA reads TGCGCCAGCAGCTTGGACTTTCGGGGGGGCCCCGATGAGCAGTTCTTC.

The CDR3 DNA sequence: TGTGCCAGCAGCGCCCCCTACAATGAGCAGTTCTTC. Encoded protein: CASSAPYNEQFF. The chain has TRBV9 and TRBJ2-1; no definite D call. CDR1 and CDR2 from the germline V gene are SGDLS and YYNGEE. V was pared by 3 bases and J by 2 bases, with 3 bases between. The CDR3 has 12 residues. The full variable domain, its missing parts supplied by reference TRBV9 and TRBJ2-1, is DSGVTQTPKHLITATGQRVTLRCSPRSGDLSVYWYQQSLDQGLQFLIQYYNGEERAKGNILERFSAQQFPDLHSELNLSSLELGDSALYFCASSAPYNEQFFGPGTRLTVL.

This chain joins TRBV4-3 and TRBJ1-4; no firm D call. This CDR3 comprises 15 residues. Germline CDR1 and CDR2: LGHNA and YSLEER. Trimming took off 0 bases at V and 8 bases at J, with 13 bases between the two ends. CDR3 in amino acids: CASSQDGFLREKLFF. Here the CDR3 DNA reads TGCGCCAGCAGCCAAGATGGCTTCCTACGAGAAAAACTGTTTTTT.

The chain has TRBV3-1 (or the pseudogene TRBV3-2) and TRBJ1-6; D call uncertain. Deletions cut 1 base from V and 0 bases from J, with 10 bases between. CDR1 is LGHDT and CDR2 is YNNKEL in the germline V gene (reference sequence). CDR3 size: 17 residues. As DNA, the CDR3 is TGTGCCAGCAGCCAAGTCCGGGCCAGCTCCTATAATTCACCCCTCCACTTT. It yields the protein CASSQVRASSYNSPLHF.

This clone occurred a few times. The chain recombines TRBV9 with TRBJ2-1, with D uncertain. Trimming pared 1 base from V and 6 bases from J, leaving 14 bases between. CDR3 length: 15 residues. Germline CDR1 reads SGDLS; CDR2 reads YYNGEE. CDR3 coding DNA: TGTGCCAGCAGCGTACACAATCTGCGGTTCAATGAGCAGTTCTTC. It is translated as CASSVHNLRFNEQFF.

This chain uses TRBV2 with TRBJ2-1, with TRBD2 matching 7 bases. The CDR3 is 15 residues long. CDR1 is SNHLY, CDR2 FYNNEI, per germline. Unmatched junction bases numbered 4, after V lost 4 bases and J lost 1 base. This CDR3 reads CASSVSGQSYNEQFF. In nucleotides, the CDR3 is TGTGCCAGCAGTGTTAGCGGGCAGTCCTACAATGAGCAGTTCTTC.

The table lists this clone with a count of one. J is TRBJ2-1 and V is TRBV3-1 (or the pseudogene TRBV3-2), with TRBD1 matching over 9 bases. CDR1 LGHDT and CDR2 YNNKEL come from the germline V gene (reference sequence). V was clipped by 4 bases and J by 6 bases; unmatched bases: 7. The CDR3 runs 15 residues. This CDR3 is CASSLPGTGSNEQFF. The CDR3 nucleotides are TGTGCCAGCAGCCTACCCGGGACAGGGAGCAATGAGCAGTTCTTC.

V and J are TRBV11-2 and TRBJ2-2, with TRBD2 as a possible D gene (5 bases). CDR1 and CDR2 (germline): SGHAT, FQNNGV. The CDR3 is made up of 15 amino acids. Between the trimmed V and J ends, which lost 0 bases and 4 bases, there was a span of 9 bases. The CDR3 loop is CASSLDLGGTGELFF. The CDR3 bases are TGTGCCAGCAGCTTAGATCTAGGAGGCACCGGGGAGCTGTTTTTT.

The sample holds a few counts of this clone. The chain has TRBV9 and TRBJ2-2; weak D call: TRBD1 (6 bases). Germline V gene data show CDR1 as SGDLS and CDR2 as YYNGEE. The V and J ends lost 5 bases and 4 bases respectively, with 12 bases between them. The CDR3 contains 14 residues. The CDR3 spells CASRQGSSTGELFF. The CDR3 DNA follows: TGTGCCAGCAGACAGGGTAGTAGCACCGGGGAGCTGTTTTTT.

Comment on this clone: The junction and the germline gene differ at one end; a read error may be behind it. This sequence joins TRBV6-6 and TRBJ1-5, with D maybe TRBD1 (5 bases). The CDR3 is 13 residues long. CDR1 and CDR2 from the germline V gene are MNHNY and SVGAGI (reference sequence). The CDR3 DNA reads TGCTCGGGACGACGGGAGGGCAATCAGCCCCAGCATTTT. Protein product: CSGRREGNQPQHF.

The rearrangement joins TRBV18 to TRBJ1-1, with D possibly matching TRBD1 (6 bases). Trimming removed 6 bases from V and 2 bases from J, with 10 bases in between. The CDR3 contains 13 residues. Germline V gene sequence: CDR1 KGHSH, CDR2 LQKENI. CDR3 amino acids: CASSATGNTEAFF. The CDR3 region has the DNA TGTGCCAGCTCCGCGACAGGAAACACTGAAGCTTTCTTT.

The V call is TRBV7-2, the J call TRBJ1-1, with D perhaps TRBD1 (6 bases). This CDR3 is built from 15 residues. CDR1 is SGHTA, CDR2 FQGNSA, per germline. The V gene lost 1 base and the J gene lost 1 base, with 10 bases spanning the gap. CDR3 in amino acids: CASSLVRGTNTEAFF. CDR3 bases: TGTGCCAGCAGCTTAGTCAGGGGCACGAACACTGAAGCTTTCTTT.

The table lists this clone with a few counts. The rearrangement links TRBV5-1 to TRBJ1-2; 7 nucleotides align to TRBD1. The J segment lost 8 bases and the V segment lost 4 bases, leaving 11 bases of the junction unmatched. The germline gives CDR1 SGHRS, CDR2 YFSETQ. This CDR3 comprises 14 residues. The CDR3 loop reads CASSLERQGEGYTF. The CDR3 nucleotides are TGCGCCAGCAGCCTAGAGAGACAGGGCGAAGGCTACACCTTC.